Sequencing of this T cell receptor (beta chain) was carried out in a study of T cells in Graves' hyperthyroidism and ophthalmopathy. This clonotype was seen repeatedly, ten times or more. Per the germline V gene, CDR1 is LGHNA and CDR2 is YNFKEQ. With V trimmed by 4 bases and J by 6 bases, 10 bases remained unmatched. The CDR3 runs to 16 residues. Criteria for exclusion of patients were uncontrolled infection, other autoimmune disease, pregnancy or lactation. The diagnostic basis comprised clinical symptoms, serum thyroxine and TRAb, thyroid ultrasound and orbital computed tomography. The TCR beta CDR3 regions underwent amplification using RNA transcripts as the source. The HTBI primer set drove a first-round RT-PCR of the TCR CDR3. TCRdb reprocessed the multiplex PCR reads with MiXCR, giving one entry per CDR3 protein. The sample includes 200,000 to 300,000 distinct CDR3 sequences, almost 25% of them seen just once.

The sequencing sample was made of blood. This TCR was sampled from a woman between 40 and 50 years old with Graves' ophthalmopathy. J is TRBJ2-7 and V is TRBV4-2; 12 bases map to TRBD2. As DNA, the CDR3 is TGTGCCAGCAGCCCCGGGCTAGCGGGAGGGCCAGGCGAGCAGTACTTC. Its protein is CASSPGLAGGPGEQYF.